The 13 T cell receptor beta chains reported below all come from one sample, sequenced in a study of cytomegalovirus exposure and HLA in healthy donors. PCR used 60 Vbeta primers and 13 Jbeta primers. Only in-frame clones appear in the TCRdb table, and some are missing; sequencing was by immunoSEQ multiplex PCR. Altogether over 150,000 clones are present, more than 75% being singletons, with the ten largest covering approximately 1%. Sequencing was done on a sample of PBMCs. These TCRs come from a girl aged 2-10 years in good health and CMV-seropositive.

The chain is built from TRBV7-9 and TRBJ1-2; tentatively, D is TRBD1 (5 bases). The CDR3 is 11 residues long. The germline V gene encodes CDR1 SEHNR and CDR2 FQNEAQ (reference sequence). V shed 6 bases and J shed 7 bases, with 9 bases lying between them. The CDR3 coding sequence is TGTGCCAGCAGTTCAGGGTTTGGCTACACCTTC. It encodes CASSSGFGYTF.

The CDR3 DNA is TGCGCCAGCAGCCAGACAGGGGGCGCGGAAGGCTACACCTTC. Its protein product is CASSQTGGAEGYTF. This chain joins TRBV5-1 and TRBJ1-2; 10 nucleotides line up with TRBD1. The CDR3 is 14 residues long. J gave up 8 bases and V 4 bases, and 8 bases lay outside the gene matches. Per germline, CDR1 SGHRS and CDR2 YFSETQ. The full variable domain, completed using reference TRBV5-1 and TRBJ1-2, is KAGVTQTPRYLIKTRGQQVTLSCSPISGHRSVSWYQQTPGQGLQFLFEYFSETQRNKGNFPGRFSGRQFSNSRSEMNVSTLELGDSALYLCASSQTGGAEGYTFGSGTRLTVV.

V usage is TRBV19 and J usage is TRBJ2-1; D call uncertain. This CDR3 comprises 15 residues. Trimming pared 5 bases from V and 0 bases from J, leaving 11 bases between. Per the germline V gene, CDR1 is LNHDA and CDR2 is SQIVND (reference sequence). In nucleotides, the CDR3 is TGTGCCAGTAGTCCCGAGGATCGCTCCTACAATGAGCAGTTCTTC. Its protein product is CASSPEDRSYNEQFF.

The chain employs TRBV28 and TRBJ1-5, with unresolved D. V gave up 5 bases and J gave up 6 bases, with 5 bases separating them. This CDR3 region has 11 residues. Germline CDR1 reads MDHEN; CDR2 reads SYDVKM. The CDR3 loop reads CASSLSQPQHF. DNA of the CDR3: TGTGCCAGCAGTCTCTCTCAGCCCCAGCATTTT.

This chain links TRBV5-1 with TRBJ1-1; a weak D match, TRBD1 (5 bases). Germline values: CDR1 SGHRS, CDR2 YFSETQ. This CDR3 spans 14 amino acids. With 0 bases removed from V and 4 bases from J, the gap between germline ends came to 10 bases. Here the CDR3 DNA reads TGCGCCAGCAGCTTGGGACCGGGGGGCACTGAAGCTTTCTTT. The encoded protein is CASSLGPGGTEAFF.

The V call is TRBV4-1, the J call TRBJ2-2; D is uncertain. Per the germline V gene, CDR1 is MGHRA and CDR2 is YSYEKL. The V end was cut by 6 bases, the J end by 0 bases, with 23 bases between. This CDR3 comprises 19 residues. The CDR3 nucleotides are TGCGCCAGCAGACCAAGAAGTCACTCCCTATCCCCGAACACCGGGGAGCTGTTTTTT. Protein sequence: CASRPRSHSLSPNTGELFF.

The chain links TRBV30 to TRBJ2-5; TRBD1 matches at 10 bases. The CDR3 totals 18 residues. Per germline, CDR1 GTSNPN and CDR2 SVGIG (reference sequence). Germline trimming cut 3 bases from V and 2 bases from J; bases unmatched to any gene: 15. CDR3 coding DNA: TGTGCCTGGAGATACTCTAAGGGACAGGGGCTCCTACAAGAGACCCAGTACTTC. Amino acid sequence: CAWRYSKGQGLLQETQYF.

The J gene is TRBJ2-3, the V gene TRBV30; 8 nucleotides line up with TRBD1. Trimming took 4 bases from V and 0 from J; bases not matched to a gene: 3. The CDR3 is made up of 14 amino acids. Germline V gene data show CDR1 as GTSNPN and CDR2 as SVGIG (reference sequence). The CDR3 loop is CAWTRQGSTDTQYF. DNA of the CDR3: TGTGCCTGGACCCGACAGGGGAGCACAGATACGCAGTATTTT.

This chain uses TRBV30 with TRBJ2-7; TRBD2 aligns across 7 bases. Looked up from germline, CDR1 is GTSNPN and CDR2 is SVGIG (reference sequence). The CDR3 sequence is 12 residues long. Losses at the gene ends were 3 bases for V and 6 bases for J; bases not matched to a gene: 5. The CDR3 DNA sequence: TGTGCCTGGAGCGGGGGGACGGGCGAGCAGTACTTC. It codes for CAWSGGTGEQYF.

V usage is TRBV28 and J usage is TRBJ1-5; unclear D gene. The V end lost 2 bases, the J end lost 5 bases, and 7 bases lay between the germline ends. Per the germline V gene, CDR1 is MDHEN and CDR2 is SYDVKM. The CDR3 spans 13 residues. For the CDR3, the DNA is TGTGCCAGCAGTTTACGCGGTTATCAGCCCCAGCATTTT. Its protein product is CASSLRGYQPQHF.

V usage is TRBV4-2 and J usage is TRBJ1-2, with 9 nucleotides matching TRBD1. V lost 4 bases and J lost 0; bases outside the gene matches: 18. Germline V CDR1 and CDR2: LGHNA, YNFKEQ. The CDR3 sequence is 20 residues long. The CDR3 here is CASSPPYRDRDKNANYGYTF. DNA for the CDR3: TGTGCCAGCAGCCCCCCTTATCGGGACAGGGATAAAAATGCTAACTATGGCTACACCTTC.

The chain is built from TRBV28 and TRBJ1-5; D remains ambiguous. The V gene lost 4 bases and the J gene lost 7 bases, with 8 bases spanning the gap. Germline V lookup: CDR1 MDHEN, CDR2 SYDVKM. The CDR3 loop spans 12 amino acids. The CDR3 nucleotides read TGTGCCAGCAGTTACTCGAGGCAGCCCCAGCATTTT. This encodes CASSYSRQPQHF.

This clone has just one count. CDR3 region: CSVRRDFEAFF. The CDR3 DNA is TGCAGCGTCCGCCGGGACTTTGAAGCTTTCTTT. The J gene is TRBJ1-1, the V gene TRBV29-1; perhaps TRBD1 as D (5 bases). Per germline, CDR1 SQVTM and CDR2 ANQGSEA. Trimming pared 6 bases from V and 7 bases from J, leaving 12 bases between. The CDR3 spans 11 residues. The whole variable domain, remainder taken from reference TRBV29-1 and TRBJ1-1, is SAVISQKPSRDICQRGTSLTIQCQVDSQVTMMFWYRQQPGQSLTLIATANQGSEATYESGFVIDKFPISRPNLTFSTLTVSNMSPEDSSIYLCSVRRDFEAFFGQGTRLTVV.